Sequencing of this T cell receptor (beta chain) was carried out in a study of cytomegalovirus exposure and HLA in healthy donors. Study results and caveats: It was taken for granted in presence/absence analyses that sequencing depth across donors was roughly uniform. The authors confirmed in vitro that a few CMV-associated chains were specific for CMV antigens. For most subjects, TCR beta sequences were reported to predict HLA-A and HLA-B alleles with accuracy.

Primers included in the PCR were 60 Vbeta and 13 Jbeta primers. The protocol was immunoSEQ multiplex PCR, while the TCRdb copy is restricted to in-frame clones and leaves out a portion. Among some 180,000 clones listed, about 77% were seen once. In the case of this clone: Its antigen remains unknown.

Though nominally healthy at sampling, donors likely had unrecorded immune exposures. CDR3 length: 13 amino acids. With V trimmed by 4 bases and J by 10 bases, 3 bases remained unmatched. Germline loops: CDR1 MDHEN, CDR2 SYDVKM. This chain uses TRBV28 with TRBJ1-6; 8 nucleotides line up with TRBD1. This receptor was identified in a woman aged 25-40 years in good health and CMV-seropositive. The sample comprised PBMCs. CDR3 protein: CASSSDRESPLHF. The DNA for the CDR3 is TGTGCCAGCAGTTCGGACAGGGAATCACCCCTCCACTTT. Using reference TRBV28 and TRBJ1-6 for the parts outside the CDR3, the full variable domain is DVKVTQSSRYLVKRTGEKVFLECVQDMDHENMFWYRQDPGLGLRLIYFSYDVKMKEKGDIPEGYSVSREKKERFSLILESASTNQTSMYLCASSSDRESPLHFGNGTRLTVT.